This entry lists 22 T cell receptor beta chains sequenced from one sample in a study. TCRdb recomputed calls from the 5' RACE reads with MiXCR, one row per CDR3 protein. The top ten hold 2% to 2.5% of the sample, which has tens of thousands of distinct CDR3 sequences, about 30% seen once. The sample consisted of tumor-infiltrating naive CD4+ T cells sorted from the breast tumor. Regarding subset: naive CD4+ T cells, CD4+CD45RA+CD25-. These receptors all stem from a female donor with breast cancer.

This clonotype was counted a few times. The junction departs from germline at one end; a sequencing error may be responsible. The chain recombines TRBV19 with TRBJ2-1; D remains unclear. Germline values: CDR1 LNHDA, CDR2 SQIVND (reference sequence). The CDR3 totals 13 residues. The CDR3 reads CASSIVTNNEQFF. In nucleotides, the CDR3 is TGCGCCAGTAGTATAGTAACTAACAATGAGCAGTTCTTC.

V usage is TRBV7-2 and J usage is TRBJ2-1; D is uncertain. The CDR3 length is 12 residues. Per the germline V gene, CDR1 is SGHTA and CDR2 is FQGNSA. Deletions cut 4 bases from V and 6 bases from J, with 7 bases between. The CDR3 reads CASSYGPNEQFF. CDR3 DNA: TGTGCCAGCAGCTACGGACCCAATGAGCAGTTCTTC.

CDR3 nucleotides: TGTGCCATCAGTGACGGACGGTTCAATCAGCCCCAGCATTTT. Its protein is CAISDGRFNQPQHF. The rearrangement uses TRBV10-3 and TRBJ1-5; D is uncertain. This CDR3 has 14 amino acids. Germline assignment: CDR1 ENHRY and CDR2 SYGVKD. Trimming shortened V by 3 bases and J by 3 bases, and 9 bases separated the two germline ends.

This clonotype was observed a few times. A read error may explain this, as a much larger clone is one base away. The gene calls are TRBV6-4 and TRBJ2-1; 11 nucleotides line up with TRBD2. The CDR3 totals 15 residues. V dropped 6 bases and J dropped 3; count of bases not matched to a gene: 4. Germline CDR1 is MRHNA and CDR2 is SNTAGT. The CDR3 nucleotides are TGTGCCAGCAGGGATACTAGCGGGAGCTACAATGAGCAGTTCTTC. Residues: CASRDTSGSYNEQFF.

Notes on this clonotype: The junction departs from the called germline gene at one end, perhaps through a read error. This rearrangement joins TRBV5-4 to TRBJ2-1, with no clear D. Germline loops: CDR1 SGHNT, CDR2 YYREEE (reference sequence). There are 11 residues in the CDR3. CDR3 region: CASSRLNEQFF. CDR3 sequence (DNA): TGTGCCAGCAGCCGCCTCAATGAACAGTTCTTC.

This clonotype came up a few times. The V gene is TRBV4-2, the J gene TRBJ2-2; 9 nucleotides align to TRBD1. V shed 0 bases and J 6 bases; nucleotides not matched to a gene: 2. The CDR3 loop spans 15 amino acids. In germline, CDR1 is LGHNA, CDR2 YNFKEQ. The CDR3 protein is CASSQDRQGAGELFF. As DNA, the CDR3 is TGTGCCAGCAGCCAAGATCGACAGGGGGCCGGGGAGCTGTTTTTT.

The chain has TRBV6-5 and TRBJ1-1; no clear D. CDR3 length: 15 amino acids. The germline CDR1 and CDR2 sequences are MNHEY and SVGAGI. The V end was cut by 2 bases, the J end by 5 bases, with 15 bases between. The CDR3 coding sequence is TGTGCCAGCAGTTACGGATGGGAGTATAGTACTGAAGCTTTCTTT. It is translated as CASSYGWEYSTEAFF.

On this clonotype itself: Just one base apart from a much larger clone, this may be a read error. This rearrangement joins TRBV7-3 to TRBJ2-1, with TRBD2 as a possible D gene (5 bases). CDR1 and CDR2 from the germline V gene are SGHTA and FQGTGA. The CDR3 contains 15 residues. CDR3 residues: CASSLPSSSYSEQFF. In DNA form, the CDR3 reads TGTGCCAGCAGCTTACCGTCTAGCTCCTACAGTGAGCAGTTCTTC.

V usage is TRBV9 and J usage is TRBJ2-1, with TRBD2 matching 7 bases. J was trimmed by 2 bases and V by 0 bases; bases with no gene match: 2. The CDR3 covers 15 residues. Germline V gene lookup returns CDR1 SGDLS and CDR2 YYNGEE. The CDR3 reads CASSVGAGAYNEQFF. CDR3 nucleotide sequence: TGTGCCAGCAGCGTAGGGGCGGGAGCCTACAATGAGCAGTTCTTC.

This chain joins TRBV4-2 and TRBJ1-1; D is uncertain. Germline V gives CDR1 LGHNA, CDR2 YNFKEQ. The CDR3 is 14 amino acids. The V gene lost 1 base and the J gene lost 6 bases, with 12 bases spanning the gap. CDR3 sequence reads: CASSQGIPRAEAFF. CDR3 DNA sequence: TGTGCCAGCAGCCAAGGGATTCCTCGGGCTGAAGCTTTCTTT.

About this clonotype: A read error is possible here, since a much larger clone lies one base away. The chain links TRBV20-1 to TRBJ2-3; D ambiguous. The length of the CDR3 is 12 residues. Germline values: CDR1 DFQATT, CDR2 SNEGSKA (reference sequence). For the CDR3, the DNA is TGCAGTGCTACCGACAACAGTGAGACGCGGTATTTT. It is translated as CSATDNSETRYF.

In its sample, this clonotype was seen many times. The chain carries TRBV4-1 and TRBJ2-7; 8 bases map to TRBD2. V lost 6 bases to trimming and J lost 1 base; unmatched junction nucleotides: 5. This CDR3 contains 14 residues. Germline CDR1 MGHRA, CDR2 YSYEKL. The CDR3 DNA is TGCGCCAGCAGTCCCGTAGCGGGATCCTACGAGCAGTACTTC. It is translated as CASSPVAGSYEQYF.

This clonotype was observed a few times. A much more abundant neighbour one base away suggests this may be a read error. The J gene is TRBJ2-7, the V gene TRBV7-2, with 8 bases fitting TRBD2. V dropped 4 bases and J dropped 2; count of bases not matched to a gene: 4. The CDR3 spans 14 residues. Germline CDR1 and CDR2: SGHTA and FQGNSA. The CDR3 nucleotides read TGTGCCAGCAGCTGGACTAGCTGGACCTACGAGCAGTACTTC. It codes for CASSWTSWTYEQYF.

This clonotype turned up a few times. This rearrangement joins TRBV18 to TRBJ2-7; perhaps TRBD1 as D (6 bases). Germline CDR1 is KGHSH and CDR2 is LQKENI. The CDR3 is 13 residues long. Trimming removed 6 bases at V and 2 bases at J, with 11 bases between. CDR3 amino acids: CASSITGPYEQYF. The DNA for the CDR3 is TGTGCCAGCTCCATTACAGGGCCCTACGAGCAGTACTTC.

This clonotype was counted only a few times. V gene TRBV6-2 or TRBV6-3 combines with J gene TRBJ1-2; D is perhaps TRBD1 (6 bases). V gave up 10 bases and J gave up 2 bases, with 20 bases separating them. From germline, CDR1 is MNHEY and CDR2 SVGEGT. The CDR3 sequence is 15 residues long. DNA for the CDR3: TGTGCCACCCAAACTGGGGGGCGCAGGAACTATGGCTACACCTTC. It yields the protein CATQTGGRRNYGYTF.

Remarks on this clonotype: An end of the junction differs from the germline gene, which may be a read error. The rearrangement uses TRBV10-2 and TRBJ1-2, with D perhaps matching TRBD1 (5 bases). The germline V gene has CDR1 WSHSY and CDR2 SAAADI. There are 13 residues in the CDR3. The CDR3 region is CASLRQPNYGYTF. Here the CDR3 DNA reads TGTGCCAGCCTAAGACAGCCAAACTATGGCTACACCTTC.

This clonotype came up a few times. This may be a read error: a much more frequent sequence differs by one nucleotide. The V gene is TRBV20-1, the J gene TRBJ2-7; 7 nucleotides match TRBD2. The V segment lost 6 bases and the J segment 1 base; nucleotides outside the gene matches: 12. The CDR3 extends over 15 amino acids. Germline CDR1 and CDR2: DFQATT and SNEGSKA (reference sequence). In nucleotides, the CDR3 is TGCAGTGCCCCAAGGGCCGGGACTACTTCCTACGAGCAGTACTTC. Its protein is CSAPRAGTTSYEQYF.

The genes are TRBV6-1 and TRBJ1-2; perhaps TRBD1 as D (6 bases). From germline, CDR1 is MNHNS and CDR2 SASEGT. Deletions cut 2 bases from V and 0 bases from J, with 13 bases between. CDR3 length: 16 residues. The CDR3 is CASSETDSRANYGYTF. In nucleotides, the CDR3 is TGTGCCAGCAGTGAAACGGACAGCCGCGCTAACTATGGCTACACCTTC.

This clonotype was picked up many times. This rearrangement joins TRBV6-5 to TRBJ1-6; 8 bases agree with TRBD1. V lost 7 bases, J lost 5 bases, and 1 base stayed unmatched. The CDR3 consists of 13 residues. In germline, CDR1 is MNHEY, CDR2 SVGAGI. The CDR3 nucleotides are TGTGCCAGCACGACAGGGGATAATTCACCCCTCCACTTT. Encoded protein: CASTTGDNSPLHF.

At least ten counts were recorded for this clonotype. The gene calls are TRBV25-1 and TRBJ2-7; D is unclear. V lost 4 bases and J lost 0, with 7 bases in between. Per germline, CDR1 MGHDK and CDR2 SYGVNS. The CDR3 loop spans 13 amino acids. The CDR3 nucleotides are TGTGCCAGCAGTGCCAGAAACTCCTACGAGCAGTACTTC. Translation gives CASSARNSYEQYF.

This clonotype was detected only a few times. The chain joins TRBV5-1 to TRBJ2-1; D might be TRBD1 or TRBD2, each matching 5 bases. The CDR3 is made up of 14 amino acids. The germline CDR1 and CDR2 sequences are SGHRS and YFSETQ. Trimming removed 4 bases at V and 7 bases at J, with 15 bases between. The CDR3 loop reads CASSPGPNSNEQFF. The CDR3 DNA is TGCGCCAGCAGCCCGGGACCCAATAGTAATGAGCAGTTCTTC.

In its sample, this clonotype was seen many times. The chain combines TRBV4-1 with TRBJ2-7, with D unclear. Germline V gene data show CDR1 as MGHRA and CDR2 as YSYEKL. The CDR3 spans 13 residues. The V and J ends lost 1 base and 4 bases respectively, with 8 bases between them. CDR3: CASSQGSGYEQYF. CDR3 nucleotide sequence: TGCGCCAGCAGCCAAGGCTCAGGTTACGAGCAGTACTTC.